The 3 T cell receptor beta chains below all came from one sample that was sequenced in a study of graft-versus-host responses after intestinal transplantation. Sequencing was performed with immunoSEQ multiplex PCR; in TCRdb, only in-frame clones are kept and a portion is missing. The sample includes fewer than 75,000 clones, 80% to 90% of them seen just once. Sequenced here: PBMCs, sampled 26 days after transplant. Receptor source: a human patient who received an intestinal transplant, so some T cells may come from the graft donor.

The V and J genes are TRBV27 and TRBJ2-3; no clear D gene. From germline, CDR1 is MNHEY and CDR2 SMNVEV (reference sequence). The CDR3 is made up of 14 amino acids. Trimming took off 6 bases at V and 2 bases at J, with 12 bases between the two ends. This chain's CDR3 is CASSGLNYTDTQYF. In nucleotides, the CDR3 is TGTGCCAGCAGCGGTCTAAATTACACAGATACGCAGTATTTT.

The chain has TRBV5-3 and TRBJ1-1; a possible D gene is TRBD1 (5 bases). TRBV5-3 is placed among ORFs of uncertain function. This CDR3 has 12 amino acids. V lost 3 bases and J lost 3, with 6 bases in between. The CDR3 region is CARSSGDTEAFF. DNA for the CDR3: TGTGCCAGAAGCTCGGGGGACACTGAAGCTTTCTTT.

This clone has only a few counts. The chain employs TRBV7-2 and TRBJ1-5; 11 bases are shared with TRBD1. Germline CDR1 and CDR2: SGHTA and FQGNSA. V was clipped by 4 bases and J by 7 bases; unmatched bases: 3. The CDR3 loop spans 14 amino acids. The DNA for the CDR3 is TGTGCCAGCAGCTCCGGGACAGGGGGACAGCCCCAGCATTTT. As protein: CASSSGTGGQPQHF.